This T cell receptor beta chain emerged from a study of blood T cell repertoires in COVID-19. About the research overall: Samples of COVID-19 (acute and convalescent) were obtained from the United States, Italy and Spain. T cells, B-cell-depleted T cells, or PBMCs supplied cDNA or gDNA.

Original processing notes: Counts of nucleated cells, estimated from reference gene primer amplification, were obtained. Clones were sequenced by immunoSEQ multiplex PCR, and TCRdb holds only the in-frame ones, with some missing. The V and J calls and clone size are taken from that table; D and trimming were inferred from the DNA. The table has 200,000 to 300,000 clones, 86% seen once. The CDR3 loop spans 17 amino acids. Germline lookup yields CDR1 SEHNR and CDR2 FQNEAQ (reference sequence). V shed 4 bases, J shed 1 base, and the junction held 4 bases outside the gene matches. The specimen was peripheral blood. This receptor was identified in a man aged 25 to 40 with active or convalescent COVID-19. V is TRBV7-9 and J is TRBJ1-4; 12 bases fit TRBD1. CDR3 amino acids: CASSSGTGGLTNEKLFF. The DNA of the CDR3 is TGTGCCAGCAGCTCCGGGACAGGGGGCTTAACTAATGAAAAACTGTTTTTT.